This TCR beta chain emerged from a study of T cells in Graves' hyperthyroidism and ophthalmopathy. What was amplified from RNA transcripts were TCR beta CDR3 regions. HTBI primers were employed in a first-round RT-PCR of the TCR CDR3. TCRdb re-analysed the multiplex PCR reads in MiXCR, keeping a single row per CDR3 protein. The sample holds about 280,000 distinct CDR3 sequences, 20% to 30% seen once. This clonotype was seen at least ten times. Sequenced sample: blood. The clonotype was recovered from a man between 35 and 55 years old with Graves' hyperthyroidism that later progressed to Graves' ophthalmopathy.

The CDR3 sequence is CASRGHSGSYEQYF. The CDR3 nucleotides read TGTGCCAGCAGAGGTCATAGCGGGAGTTACGAGCAGTACTTC. The rearrangement uses TRBV28 and TRBJ2-7, with 9 bases that match TRBD2. Germline CDR1 reads MDHEN; CDR2 reads SYDVKM. The CDR3 is 14 residues long. V dropped 6 bases and J dropped 4; count of bases not matched to a gene: 7.